The clone carrying this T cell receptor beta chain was counted a single time. Repertoires were generated with immunoSEQ multiplex PCR, while TCRdb's copy carries only in-frame clones and drops some. The sample carries about 82,000 clones, roughly 89% recorded once. This sample stems from a study of OX40 agonist ivuxolimab in advanced cancers. Trimming shortened V by 10 bases and J by 3 bases, and 13 bases separated the two germline ends. Germline V gives CDR1 SEHNR, CDR2 FQNEAQ (reference sequence). The CDR3 length is 13 residues. The receptor was derived from an adult with an advanced solid tumor such as melanoma, head and neck, liver or kidney cancer. The sample here was CD4+ or CD8+ T cells sorted from blood, taken in a trial of the OX40 agonist ivuxolimab. The chain joins TRBV7-9 to TRBJ2-1, with a possible D match to TRBD2 (5 bases). The chain's CDR3 is CATGRAVYNEQFF. The CDR3 DNA sequence: TGTGCCACTGGGCGGGCCGTCTACAATGAGCAGTTCTTC. The full variable domain, its missing parts supplied by reference TRBV7-9 and TRBJ2-1, is DTGVSQNPRHKITKRGQNVTFRCDPISEHNRLYWYRQTLGQGPEFLTYFQNEAQLEKSRLLSDRFSAERPKGSFSTLEIQRTEQGDSAMYLCATGRAVYNEQFFGPGTRLTVL.